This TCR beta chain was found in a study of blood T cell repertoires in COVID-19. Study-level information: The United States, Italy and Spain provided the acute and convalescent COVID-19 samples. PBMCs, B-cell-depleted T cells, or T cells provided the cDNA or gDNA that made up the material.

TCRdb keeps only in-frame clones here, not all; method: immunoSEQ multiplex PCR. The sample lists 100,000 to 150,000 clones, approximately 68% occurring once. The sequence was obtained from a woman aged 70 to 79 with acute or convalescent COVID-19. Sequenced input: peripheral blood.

CDR3 sequence reads: CASSPSRQAEAFF. The DNA of the CDR3 is TGTGCCAGCAGTCCCTCCCGACAGGCTGAAGCTTTCTTT. The V gene is TRBV12-3 or TRBV12-4, the J gene TRBJ1-1, with TRBD1 as a possible D gene (6 bases). The germline V and J ends were trimmed by 5 bases and 6 bases, with 13 bases remaining between them. There are 13 residues in the CDR3.